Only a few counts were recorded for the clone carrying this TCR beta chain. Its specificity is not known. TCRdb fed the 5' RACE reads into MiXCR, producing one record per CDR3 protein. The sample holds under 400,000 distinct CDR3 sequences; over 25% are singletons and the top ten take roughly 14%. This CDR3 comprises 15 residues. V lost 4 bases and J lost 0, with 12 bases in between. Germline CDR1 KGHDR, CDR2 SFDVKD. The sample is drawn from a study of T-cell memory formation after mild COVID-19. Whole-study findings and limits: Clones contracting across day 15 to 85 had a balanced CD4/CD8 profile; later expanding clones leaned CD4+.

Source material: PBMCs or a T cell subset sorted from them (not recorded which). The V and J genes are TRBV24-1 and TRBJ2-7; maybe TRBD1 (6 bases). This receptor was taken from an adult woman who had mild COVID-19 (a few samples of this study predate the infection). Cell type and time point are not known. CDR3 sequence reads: CATSDRTASSYEQYF. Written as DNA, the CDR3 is TGTGCCACCAGTGACCGGACAGCTAGCTCCTACGAGCAGTACTTC.